These 14 T cell receptor beta chains were sequenced from one sample in a study of T-cell reconstitution after alpha-beta-depleted transplantation in children. Unique molecular identifiers were used to barcode this TCRbeta library. MiXCR, run by TCRdb on the PCR reads, gives a single entry per CDR3 protein. Here the sample spans around 530,000 distinct CDR3 sequences, 30% to 35% being singletons. Material: PBMCs from the stem cell graft donor, obtained from the stem cell graft. These receptor sequences come from a human donor who donated a stem cell graft to a child with aplastic anemia.

This chain's CDR3 is CASSVDLGSGTRRTGELFF. CDR3 DNA: TGTGCCAGCAGCGTAGATTTAGGTAGCGGGACCCGAAGGACCGGGGAGCTGTTTTTT. This sequence joins TRBV9 and TRBJ2-2, with TRBD2 matching 8 bases. The CDR3 loop spans 19 amino acids. With 0 bases clipped from V and 5 bases from J, the junction kept 15 bases outside the gene matches. The V gene's germline CDR1 is SGDLS and CDR2 YYNGEE.

This chain connects TRBV7-8 to TRBJ2-5, with TRBD1 as a possible D gene (7 bases). Germline V gene data show CDR1 as SGHVS and CDR2 as FQNEAQ. The CDR3 totals 14 residues. Trimming stripped 8 bases from V and 2 bases from J, with 15 bases between. The CDR3 region has the DNA TGTGCCAGCGGAGGGAGACAGGGACAAGAGACCCAGTACTTC. The encoded protein is CASGGRQGQETQYF.

This sequence joins TRBV15 and TRBJ1-1; the D is unclear. CDR3 length equals 18 residues. Germline lookup yields CDR1 LNHNV and CDR2 YYDKDF (reference sequence). V was cut by 1 base and J by 0 bases, with 18 bases left in between. The CDR3 region is CATSRGGGSQYMNTEAFF. The CDR3 coding sequence is TGTGCCACCAGCAGAGGAGGAGGCAGCCAGTATATGAACACTGAAGCTTTCTTT.

A few counts support this clonotype. The chain uses TRBV7-8 and TRBJ1-2; 8 bases are a match to TRBD1. Germline V gives CDR1 SGHVS, CDR2 FQNEAQ. The CDR3 is 16 amino acids. Losses at the gene ends were 7 bases for V and 2 bases for J; bases not matched to a gene: 12. This chain's CDR3 is CASTSHDRGTNYGYTF. As DNA, the CDR3 is TGTGCCAGCACCAGCCACGACAGGGGTACCAACTATGGCTACACCTTC.

This clonotype was picked up a small number of times. V gene TRBV7-2 combines with J gene TRBJ2-7, with unresolved D. The CDR3 length is 13 residues. V was pared by 5 bases and J by 3 bases, with 11 bases between. The germline V gene has CDR1 SGHTA and CDR2 FQGNSA. Here the CDR3 reads CASSPPTGYEQYF. The CDR3 region has the DNA TGTGCCAGCAGCCCGCCTACGGGCTACGAGCAGTACTTC.

V and J are TRBV6-5 and TRBJ2-2, with D hard to call. V lost 8 bases and J lost 4, with 8 bases in between. The CDR3 length is 12 residues. Germline lookup yields CDR1 MNHEY and CDR2 SVGAGI. The CDR3 loop reads CASGVTTGELFF. CDR3 sequence (DNA): TGTGCCAGCGGAGTTACCACCGGGGAGCTGTTTTTT.

The chain carries TRBV12-3 or TRBV12-4 and TRBJ1-2; no reliable D call. The CDR3 runs to 15 residues. Trimming removed 3 bases from V and 8 bases from J, with 19 bases in between. As DNA, the CDR3 is TGTGCCAGCAGTTTGGTAAACAGTGCCCTGGGGGGCTACACCTTC. Translating gives CASSLVNSALGGYTF.

DNA for the CDR3: TGTGCCAGCAGTCTTACTGGACAGGGGGTCACTGAAGCTTTCTTT. Translated: CASSLTGQGVTEAFF. The rearrangement links TRBV6-2 or TRBV6-3 to TRBJ1-1, with 10 bases matching TRBD1. CDR1 is MNHEY, CDR2 SVGEGT, per germline. The CDR3 totals 15 residues. J gave up 4 bases and V 5 bases, and 7 bases lay outside the gene matches.

A few counts support this clonotype. V usage is TRBV10-3 and J usage is TRBJ2-7; D unresolved. This CDR3 is built from 13 residues. Germline V lookup: CDR1 ENHRY, CDR2 SYGVKD. V dropped 0 bases and J dropped 5 bases, with 8 bases sitting between them. The DNA for the CDR3 is TGTGCCATCAGTGAGTCGGTGGATAACGAGCAGTACGTC. It is translated as CAISESVDNEQYV.

The chain employs TRBV12-3 or TRBV12-4 and TRBJ2-7; D is possibly TRBD1 or TRBD2 (5 bases each). CDR3 size: 16 residues. The V end was cut by 5 bases, the J end by 3 bases, with 20 bases between. This chain's CDR3 is CASSGRRDGSFYEQYV. Written as DNA, the CDR3 is TGTGCCAGCAGTGGACGCCGGGACGGATCCTTCTACGAGCAGTACGTC.

The chain combines TRBV18 with TRBJ1-2; the match to TRBD1 covers 7 bases. The length of the CDR3 is 12 residues. Looked up from germline, CDR1 is KGHSH and CDR2 is LQKENI. V trimming: 6 bases; J trimming: 12 bases; junction bases outside the gene matches: 10. The CDR3: CASSSWLQGDTF. Here the CDR3 DNA reads TGTGCCAGCTCCAGCTGGTTGCAGGGGGACACCTTC.

The chain is built from TRBV6-1 and TRBJ1-1; D may be TRBD1 (6 bases). The V end lost 7 bases, the J end lost 0 bases, and 12 bases lay between the germline ends. CDR1 and CDR2 from the germline V gene are MNHNS and SASEGT. The CDR3 runs to 14 residues. The CDR3 reads CASTQGYMNTEAFF. The CDR3 region has the DNA TGTGCCAGCACACAGGGCTACATGAACACTGAAGCTTTCTTT.

The chain carries TRBV6-2 or TRBV6-3 and TRBJ2-7; 8 nucleotides align to TRBD1. In germline, CDR1 is MNHEY, CDR2 SVGEGT. V dropped 5 bases and J dropped 6; count of bases not matched to a gene: 6. The CDR3 is 13 amino acids. CDR3 residues: CASSQFDRGEQYF. DNA of the CDR3: TGTGCCAGCAGTCAATTCGACAGGGGCGAGCAGTACTTC.

V and J are TRBV30 and TRBJ2-3; 8 bases map to TRBD2. CDR3 length equals 12 residues. Germline assignment: CDR1 GTSNPN and CDR2 SVGIG (reference sequence). The V and J ends lost 7 bases and 4 bases, in that order; junction bases with no gene match: 4. CDR3 residues: CASKGLADTQYF. In DNA, the CDR3 is TGTGCCTCCAAGGGACTAGCAGATACGCAGTATTTT.